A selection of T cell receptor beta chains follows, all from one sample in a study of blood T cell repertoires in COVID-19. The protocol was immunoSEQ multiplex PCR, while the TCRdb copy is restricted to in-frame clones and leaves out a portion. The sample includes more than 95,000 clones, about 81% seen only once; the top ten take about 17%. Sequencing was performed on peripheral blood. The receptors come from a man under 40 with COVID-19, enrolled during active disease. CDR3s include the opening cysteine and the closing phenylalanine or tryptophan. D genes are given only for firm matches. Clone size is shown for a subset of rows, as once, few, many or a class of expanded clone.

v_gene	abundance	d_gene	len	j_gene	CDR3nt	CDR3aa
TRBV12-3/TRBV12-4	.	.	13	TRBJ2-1	TGTGCCAGCAGTTTAGGAGGGTTAGGGGAGCAGTTCTTC	CASSLGGLGEQFF
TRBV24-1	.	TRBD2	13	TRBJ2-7	TGTGCCACCAGTGCCCGGGGGGCCTACGAGCAGTACTTC	CATSARGAYEQYF
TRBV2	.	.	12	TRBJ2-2	TGTGCCAGCACCAGATCGTTCGGGGAGCTGTTTTTT	CASTRSFGELFF
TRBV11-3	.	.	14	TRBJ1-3	TGTGCCAGCAGCCCACAGGCTGGAGGAAACACCATATATTTT	CASSPQAGGNTIYF
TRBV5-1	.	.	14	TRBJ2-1	TGCGCCAGCAGCTTGGAAACCGGCTACAATGAGCAGTTCTTC	CASSLETGYNEQFF
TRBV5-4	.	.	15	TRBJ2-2	TGTGCCAGCAGCTTGGGGGACACCTCTACCGGGGAGCTGTTTTTT	CASSLGDTSTGELFF
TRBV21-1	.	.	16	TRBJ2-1	TGTGCCAGCAGCACCAAATTAGCGGGCCTCTACAATGAGCAGTTCTTC	CASSTKLAGLYNEQFF
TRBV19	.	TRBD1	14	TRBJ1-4	TGTGCCAGCAGAACAGGGGCGTACAATGAAAAACTGTTTTTT	CASRTGAYNEKLFF
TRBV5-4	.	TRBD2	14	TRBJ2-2	TGTGCCAGCAGCAACGTAGCGGGGCCCGGGGAGCTGTTTTTT	CASSNVAGPGELFF
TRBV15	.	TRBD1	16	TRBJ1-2	TGTGCCACCAGCAGAGATCACGGGCAGGGGGCGGGAGGCTACACCTTC	CATSRDHGQGAGGYTF
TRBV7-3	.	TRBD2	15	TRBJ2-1	TGTGCCAGCAGCCCGCTAGCGGGGGGCAGCAATGAGCAGTTCTTC	CASSPLAGGSNEQFF
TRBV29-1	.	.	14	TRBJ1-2	TGCAGCGTTGACACCTGGGCCTCTAACTATGGCTACACCTTC	CSVDTWASNYGYTF
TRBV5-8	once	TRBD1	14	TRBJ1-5	TGTGCCAGCAGCCCAGGGGGAAGCAATCAGCCCCAGCATTTT	CASSPGGSNQPQHF
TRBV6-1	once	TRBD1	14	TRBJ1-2	TGTGCCAGCAGTAACGATCAGGGGGCGGATGGCTACACCTTC	CASSNDQGADGYTF
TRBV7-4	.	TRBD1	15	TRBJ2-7	TGTGCCAGCAGCTTAGAGGGACAGGGTTACCACGAGCAGTACTTC	CASSLEGQGYHEQYF
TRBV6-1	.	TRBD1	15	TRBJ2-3	TGTGCCAGCAGTGAACCTGGACAGGGCACAGATACGCAGTATTTT	CASSEPGQGTDTQYF
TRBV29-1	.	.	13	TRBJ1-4	TGCAGCGTCGCCAGAGGGCTGGATGAAAAACTGTTTTTT	CSVARGLDEKLFF
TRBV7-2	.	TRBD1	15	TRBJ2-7	TGTGCCAGCAGCACGCGAACAGGGGGCTGGGACGAGCAGTACTTC	CASSTRTGGWDEQYF
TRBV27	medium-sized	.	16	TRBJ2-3	TGTGCCAGCAGTTTAAACTTGGGGGGTGACGCAGATACGCAGTATTTT	CASSLNLGGDADTQYF
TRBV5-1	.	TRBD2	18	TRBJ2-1	TGCGCCAGCAGCCCCCGGGGGGGGGCGGGGGGGGCAGCGAATGAGCAGTTCTTC	CASSPRGGAGGAANEQFF
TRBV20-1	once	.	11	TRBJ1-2	TGCAGTGCAACGCAGGGTGGTGGCTACACCTTC	CSATQGGGYTF
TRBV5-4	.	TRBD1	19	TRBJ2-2	TGTGCCAGCAGCTTGGGTCACCTTGACAGGGTGTGGGACACCGGGGAGCTGTTTTTT	CASSLGHLDRVWDTGELFF
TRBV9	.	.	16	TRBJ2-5	TGTGCCAGCAGCTCCCACGGGTCACCCAAGCGGGAGACCCAGTACTTC	CASSSHGSPKRETQYF
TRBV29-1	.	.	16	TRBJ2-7	TGCAGCGCCCAGGGATCAATAGGACATAGGGAATACGAGCAGTACTTC	CSAQGSIGHREYEQYF
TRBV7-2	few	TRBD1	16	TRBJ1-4	TGTGCCAGCAGCACCGGTGGGGACAGGGTTAATGAAAAACTGTTTTTT	CASSTGGDRVNEKLFF
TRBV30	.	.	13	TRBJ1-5	TGTGCCTGGAGTGTCGAAGAGTTTAGGCCCCAGCATTTT	CAWSVEEFRPQHF
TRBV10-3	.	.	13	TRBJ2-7	TGTGCCGCCTCTAGACAGGAGCCCTACGAGCAGTACTTC	CAASRQEPYEQYF
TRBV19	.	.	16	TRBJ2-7	TGTGCCAGTAGTATGCTTAAGGCCGGGAGTAGGAACGAGCAGTACTTC	CASSMLKAGSRNEQYF